Listed below are T cell receptor beta chains from one sample, sequenced in a study of T cells in Graves' hyperthyroidism and ophthalmopathy. TCRdb re-analysed the multiplex PCR reads in MiXCR, keeping a single row per CDR3 protein. This table has around 300,000 distinct CDR3 sequences, more than 11% appearing once. The sequencing sample was made of blood. These receptors came from a woman aged 25 to 45 with Graves' hyperthyroidism. CDR3s include the opening cysteine and the closing phenylalanine or tryptophan. A D gene is named only where the DNA matches it firmly. Some rows have no size entry. The others give once, few or many, or a class for an expanded clone.

d_call	v_call	clone_size	j_call	cdr3_nt	cdr3_aa
NA	TRBV3-1	many	TRBJ2-3	TGTGCCAGCAGCCAAGTTCGAGAAGGTACGCAGTATTTT	CASSQVREGTQYF
NA	TRBV12-3/TRBV12-4	many	TRBJ2-5	TGTGCCAGCAGTTTGGGCAGAAAACAAGAGACCCAGTACTTC	CASSLGRKQETQYF
NA	TRBV29-1	NA	TRBJ1-4	TGCAGTGCTAGTTACGGGGGTGAAGAAAAACTGTTTTTT	CSASYGGEEKLFF
TRBD1	TRBV7-3	NA	TRBJ2-2	TGTGCCAGCAGCTTAACAGGGACAGCGAACACCGGGGAGCTGTTTTTT	CASSLTGTANTGELFF
NA	TRBV5-1	many	TRBJ2-7	TGCGCCAGCAGTTCCGTTTTGGAGGGAAACGAGCAGTACTTC	CASSSVLEGNEQYF
TRBD1	TRBV19	NA	TRBJ2-5	TGTGCCAGTAGTTCCCGACAGGGTAAAGAGACCCAGTACTTC	CASSSRQGKETQYF
NA	TRBV6-5	once	TRBJ2-1	TGTGCCAGCAGTTACCATCCGATCGCTGGAGGACTTTACAATGAGCAGTTCTTC	CASSYHPIAGGLYNEQFF
NA	TRBV10-3	many	TRBJ2-3	TGTGCCATCGATACGGGGACAGATACGCAGTATTTT	CAIDTGTDTQYF
NA	TRBV7-6	many	TRBJ2-2	TGTGCCAGCAGCTTAGGCCCTAGCGAAAACACCGGGGAGCTGTTTTTT	CASSLGPSENTGELFF
TRBD1	TRBV27	few	TRBJ1-1	TGTGCCAGCAGTCTGGCCGGGACAGGGTACACTGAAGCTTTCTTT	CASSLAGTGYTEAFF
NA	TRBV10-3	many	TRBJ2-2	TGTGCCATCCTAGGCTCCGGGGAGCTGTTTTTT	CAILGSGELFF
TRBD2	TRBV28	many	TRBJ2-3	TGTGCCAGCTCGACTAGCGGGAGCACTAGCACAGATACGCAGTATTTT	CASSTSGSTSTDTQYF
NA	TRBV2	many	TRBJ1-2	TGTGCCAGCAGTGAAGAAGAAGGCTACACCTTC	CASSEEEGYTF
NA	TRBV19	many	TRBJ1-5	TGTGCCAGTAGTATAGTTGGGGCAGGTCAGCCCCAGCATTTT	CASSIVGAGQPQHF
NA	TRBV12-3/TRBV12-4	many	TRBJ2-7	TGTGCCAGCAGCCCTTGGGTGGCGAACTACGAGCAGTACTTC	CASSPWVANYEQYF
TRBD2	TRBV12-3/TRBV12-4	many	TRBJ2-1	TGTGCCAGCAGGAAACTAGCGGGAGGCTATGAGCAGTTCTTC	CASRKLAGGYEQFF
NA	TRBV10-1	NA	TRBJ2-3	TGCGCCAGCAGTGAGTCCTGGGGCAGGGAAGCAGATACGCAGTATTTT	CASSESWGREADTQYF
NA	TRBV29-1	NA	TRBJ2-7	TGCAGCGTTGAAGACTCACAGCCCGAGCAGTACTTC	CSVEDSQPEQYF
NA	TRBV28	many	TRBJ2-2	TGTGCCAGCAGTTTGTTAGCTTCCGGGGAGCTGTTTTTT	CASSLLASGELFF
TRBD2	TRBV20-1	NA	TRBJ2-1	TGCAGTGCTCCTACTTTCCGCGGGAGGGATGAGCAGTTCTTC	CSAPTFRGRDEQFF
NA	TRBV19	NA	TRBJ2-7	TGTGCCAGTAGTGATACAGGAGCCTACGAGCAGTACTTC	CASSDTGAYEQYF
NA	TRBV6-1	NA	TRBJ1-2	TGTGCCAGCAGTGAAGGTTACAGCCCAAGGGGCTACACCTTC	CASSEGYSPRGYTF
TRBD1	TRBV15	NA	TRBJ1-3	TGTACCACCAGCAGTTGGGACAGGGCAGGAAACACCATATATTTT	CTTSSWDRAGNTIYF